This T cell receptor (beta chain) comes out of a study of T cells in narcolepsy. The data were produced by immunoSEQ multiplex PCR, yet TCRdb's version contains in-frame clones alone and is incomplete. Of roughly 40,000 clones listed, about 85% are singletons. CDR1 SGHRS and CDR2 YFSETQ come from the germline V gene. V lost 4 bases and J lost 4; bases outside the gene matches: 7. This CDR3 spans 15 amino acids. Material for sequencing was CD45RA- memory CD4+ T cells from PBMCs. V is TRBV5-1 and J is TRBJ1-1; 10 bases are a match to TRBD1. The sequence came from a human donor with narcolepsy. CDR3 protein: CASSLPGQGSTEAFF. The CDR3 DNA follows: TGCGCCAGCAGCCTCCCGGGACAGGGGAGCACTGAAGCTTTCTTT.